This TCR beta chain originates from a study of response to subunit inactivated influenza vaccine. Study-wide findings and caveats: Each seasonal influenza vaccination, the authors suggested, recruits few new T cells.

The CDR3 covers 16 residues. From germline, CDR1 is KGHDR and CDR2 SFDVKD. V lost 3 bases and J lost 0; bases outside the gene matches: 7. Each CDR3 protein is one row after TCRdb ran MiXCR on the RT-PCR reads. Of approximately 170,000 distinct CDR3 sequences detected, about an eighth appear once; the ten largest clones hold approximately 24%. This clonotype appeared a few times. The antigen is undetermined. The input for sequencing was CD8+ T cells sorted from PBMCs, taken about 5 days after vaccination. This chain links TRBV24-1 with TRBJ2-7, with 7 positions matching TRBD1. The source of this sequence is a man in his fifties who received an inactivated influenza vaccine. The CDR3 bases are TGTGCCACCAGTGATAAGGGGACAGTTTGCTCCTACGAGCAGTACTTC. Its translation is CATSDKGTVCSYEQYF.